This T cell receptor beta chain appears in the sequencing data of a study of blood T cells in healthy people across ages. Whole-study findings and limits: The long-lived group displayed more naive CD4+ cells, plus higher diversity, than the aged donors did.

Primers used in a second PCR of about 6 to 11 cycles were a sample-barcoded 5' primer and a J-beta primer mix. TCRdb itself ran the 5' RACE reads through MiXCR, one entry per CDR3 protein. Of about 760,000 distinct CDR3 sequences in the sample, about 61% are singletons; the top ten hold under 30%. Sample donors were healthy Caucasian individuals that came from Russia, aged 6 to 90. PBMCs, at least 7 million per sample, were isolated. This clonotype came up a few times. Antigen unknown. Per the germline V gene, CDR1 is DFQATT and CDR2 is SNEGSKA (reference sequence). CDR3 length equals 12 residues. Between the trimmed V and J ends, which lost 5 bases and 4 bases, there was a span of 9 bases.

The specimen sequenced was blood. The TCR sequence derives from a man aged 40-49 years in good health. The rearrangement links TRBV20-1 to TRBJ1-5; D is uncertain. The CDR3, as DNA: TGCAGTGCTCGTACCAGGAATCAGCCCCAGCATTTT. It encodes CSARTRNQPQHF.